This TCR beta chain was sequenced during a study of T cell responses to AZD1222 COVID-19 vaccine (dated by TCRdb to the early 2020s). Looking at the study overall: AZD1222 recipients whose second dose came at about 4 weeks and those whose second dose came at about 12 weeks were combined into one group, since spike-specific TCR depth and breadth did not differ between the two schedules. Trial participants were enrolled by age into 18-55, 56-69 and 70-plus year subgroups, with around 140, 26 and 57 TCR-sequenced participants respectively. A total of 233 trial participants underwent TCR sequencing, of whom some 210 received two doses of AZD1222 and 26 received two doses of the MenACWY control vaccine. The full study reports these points: After two AZD1222 doses, both the breadth and the depth of spike-specific TCRs were significantly higher than at day 0 and than in MenACWY recipients. Nearly half of unique spike-specific TCRs reportedly recognized epitopes outside regions mutated in the B.1.351 and B.1.1.7 variants. No day 14 peak-response samples were available, so repertoires were characterized only after the peak T cell response. Most participants were white British and females outnumbered males, and the authors suggested that clonal diversity may have been underestimated. Conclusions about previously exposed vaccinees are limited because only 6 or 7 AZD1222 recipients were SARS-CoV-2 seropositive at baseline. The vaccine-associated CD4 TCRs covered the entire spike protein, and the dominant responses fell in regions 160-218 and 743-854. In the small 56-69-year group, the increase in depth fell short of significance, most likely because of low power.

The time point label on this specimen signifies: baseline before first vaccination. The vaccinee samples were drawn from two UK trials, COV001 and COV002, one of which was a single-blind randomized controlled phase 2/3 trial testing AZD1222 (ChAdOx1 nCoV-19) in healthy adults. Trial participant PBMC samples were collected at day 0 and day 28 after the second dose for TCRbeta chain sequencing. A word on this clone: Its antigen remains undetermined. Nothing much larger sits one base from this clone, and base qualities are not available.

The CDR3 regions of human TCRbeta chains were analyzed by immunosequencing. For the original study's pipeline: Repertoire TCRs were checked for matches against a reference library of SARS-CoV-2-specific TCRs that had been generated using the MIRA antigen-specificity platform. Breadth was defined as the fraction of unique TCRs that were SARS-CoV-2-associated, and depth was defined as the fraction of total T cells that were SARS-CoV-2-associated. Using the MIRA data, each spike-specific TCR was assigned both to the spike region to which the TCR was reactive and to a CD4 or CD8 class. Log10-transformed breadth and depth values were compared by one-way ANOVA with Sidak's multiple comparisons tests. TCRdb carries this immuneACCESS record with in-frame sequences only. Its versions omit some clonotypes, under half of them owing to an unresolved V gene in the studies checked, with the rest unexplained. That table furnishes V, J and clone size, whereas the DNA furnished D and trimming. The sample table lists some 200,000 clones, approximately 91% of them with a count of one. The leading ten clones occupy approximately 0.98% of the sample.

The cysteine opens and the phenylalanine closes a CDR3 of 14 amino acids. Just CDR3 DNA is preserved here, 42 bases in frame from base 1. V lost 3 bases and J lost 4 bases, and the count of bases not matched to a germline gene is 2. The germline V gene specifies SGDLS as CDR1 and YYNGEE as CDR2. The chain is made from TRBV9 and TRBJ2-1; 9 middle bases align to TRBD2. This specimen consisted of peripheral blood, obtained on day 0 of AZD1222 vaccination. This TCR derives from an adult in good health. The CDR3 has the sequence CASSGTSVYNEQFF. The nucleotide sequence is given as TGTGCCAGCAGCGGGACTAGCGTATACAATGAGCAGTTCTTC.